These 14 T cell receptor beta chains share one sample of origin, sequenced in a study of CD8 T cells in Susac syndrome. An input of about 0.5 to 1 ug of RNA was subjected to reverse transcription using random hexamers. From the immunoSEQ multiplex PCR reads, TCRdb called clonotypes with MiXCR, one entry per CDR3 protein. The sample lists roughly 150,000 distinct CDR3 sequences, approximately 94% seen once, with 0.065% to 0.095% in the top ten. Sequencing input: CD4+ T cells from PBMCs. These receptors originate from a human donor with Susac syndrome.

The rearrangement uses TRBV5-1 and TRBJ1-6, with TRBD1 matching 7 bases. Germline assignment: CDR1 SGHRS and CDR2 YFSETQ. V dropped 0 bases and J dropped 11; count of bases not matched to a gene: 14. CDR3 length equals 17 residues. The CDR3 DNA reads TGCGCCAGCAGCTTGGCCGGGACTGGAGGAAGGGGGCCACCCCTCCACTTT. Protein sequence: CASSLAGTGGRGPPLHF.

The genes are TRBV6-1 and TRBJ1-1; the D is unclear. Germline CDR1 reads MNHNS; CDR2 reads SASEGT. V was shortened by 7 bases and J by 0 bases, with 21 bases between the two germline ends. CDR3 length: 17 amino acids. The CDR3 reads CASTSLRGSAMNTEAFF. CDR3 DNA sequence: TGTGCCAGCACCTCCCTTAGAGGCAGTGCGATGAACACTGAAGCTTTCTTT.

This chain links TRBV29-1 with TRBJ1-6; unclear D gene. Germline CDR1 is SQVTM and CDR2 is ANQGSEA. This CDR3 has 15 residues. The V end lost 6 bases, the J end lost 7 bases, and 19 bases lay between the germline ends. CDR3 coding DNA: TGCAGCGTCACAATGGACGCCCGAGCAAATTCACCCCTCCACTTT. It codes for CSVTMDARANSPLHF.

The chain combines TRBV9 with TRBJ2-5, with 8 bases matching TRBD1. The CDR3 spans 15 residues. J lost 2 bases, V lost 3 bases, and 6 bases had no gene match. Germline V lookup: CDR1 SGDLS, CDR2 YYNGEE. CDR3 DNA sequence: TGTGCCAGCAGCGGCGGAGGACAGGGACAAGAGACCCAGTACTTC. This gives the protein CASSGGGQGQETQYF.

The V and J genes are TRBV3-1 and TRBJ2-1; D remains unclear. V lost 1 base, J lost 7 bases, and 11 bases lay in between. Looked up from germline, CDR1 is LGHDT and CDR2 is YNNKEL (reference sequence). The CDR3 has 14 amino acids. The chain's CDR3 is CASSQALGGNEQFF. The CDR3 DNA follows: TGTGCCAGCAGCCAAGCCCTAGGTGGGAATGAGCAGTTCTTC.

This chain connects TRBV28 to TRBJ1-5, with a weak D call TRBD1 (6 bases). CDR3 size: 13 residues. The germline V and J ends were trimmed by 4 bases and 4 bases, with 8 bases remaining between them. CDR1 and CDR2 from the germline V gene are MDHEN and SYDVKM. CDR3 in DNA: TGTGCCAGCAGTTGGGGGGCAAATCAGCCCCAGCATTTT. It encodes CASSWGANQPQHF.

This clonotype has only one observation. The J gene is TRBJ2-1, the V gene TRBV2, with D possibly matching TRBD1 (5 bases). V was trimmed by 4 bases and J by 10 bases, leaving 11 bases between them. The length of the CDR3 is 12 residues. Germline V gene sequence: CDR1 SNHLY, CDR2 FYNNEI. The CDR3 here is CASSGQGNEQFF. The CDR3 nucleotides read TGTGCCAGCAGTGGTCAGGGAAACGAGCAGTTCTTC.

This sequence joins TRBV20-1 and TRBJ2-1, with a weak D call TRBD1 (6 bases). Deletions cut 0 bases from V and 10 bases from J, with 13 bases between. This CDR3 has 13 residues. CDR1 is DFQATT, CDR2 SNEGSKA, per germline (reference sequence). The CDR3 DNA reads as TGCAGTGCTAGAGAGTACAGGGCCACCGAGCAGTTCTTC. It codes for CSAREYRATEQFF.

The chain is built from TRBV4-1 and TRBJ2-1, with D possibly TRBD1 on 5 matching bases. The CDR3 contains 15 residues. Trimming cost V 0 bases and J 10 bases, with 16 bases left between them. The germline gives CDR1 MGHRA, CDR2 YSYEKL. In nucleotides, the CDR3 is TGCGCCAGCAGCCAAGACCGAGGCAGGGTTGGGGAGCAGTTCTTC. Translated, it gives CASSQDRGRVGEQFF.

This chain connects TRBV20-1 to TRBJ1-5; D not certain. Per the germline V gene, CDR1 is DFQATT and CDR2 is SNEGSKA (reference sequence). The CDR3 has 14 residues. V lost 0 bases and J lost 2, with 8 bases in between. The CDR3 spells CSARDSRGNQPQHF. For the CDR3, the DNA is TGCAGTGCTAGAGATAGCAGAGGCAATCAGCCCCAGCATTTT.

The CDR3 region is CASSFKQGHGYTF. The CDR3, as DNA: TGCGCCAGCAGCTTTAAACAGGGTCATGGCTACACCTTC. The rearrangement uses TRBV5-1 and TRBJ1-2; a possible D gene is TRBD1 (6 bases). The V gene lost 2 bases and the J gene lost 6 bases, with 11 bases spanning the gap. The CDR3 spans 13 residues. In germline, CDR1 is SGHRS, CDR2 YFSETQ.

This clonotype was picked up a small number of times. This chain joins TRBV29-1 and TRBJ2-5; 10 bases agree with TRBD2. The CDR3 is made up of 12 amino acids. J gave up 9 bases and V 4 bases, and 5 bases lay outside the gene matches. In germline, CDR1 is SQVTM, CDR2 ANQGSEA. CDR3 residues: CSVVGSGRAQYF. CDR3 in DNA: TGCAGCGTTGTCGGGAGCGGGAGGGCCCAGTACTTC.

This clonotype was observed once. This sequence joins TRBV7-2 and TRBJ1-2, with D possibly being TRBD1 (6 bases). The CDR3 loop spans 14 amino acids. Trimming stripped 5 bases from V and 7 bases from J, with 17 bases between. Germline V gene sequence: CDR1 SGHTA, CDR2 FQGNSA. CDR3 coding DNA: TGTGCCAGCAGCACCCCGGGGAGGGGGGTTGGCTACACCTTC. Translating it yields CASSTPGRGVGYTF.

This chain joins TRBV3-1 and TRBJ1-2, with D possibly being TRBD1 (6 bases). CDR3 length equals 16 residues. Looked up from germline, CDR1 is LGHDT and CDR2 is YNNKEL (reference sequence). Trimming pared 0 bases from V and 9 bases from J, leaving 20 bases between. Here the CDR3 reads CASSQDLTGSGSRYTF. CDR3 bases: TGTGCCAGCAGCCAAGATTTGACAGGTAGTGGGAGTCGCTACACCTTC.